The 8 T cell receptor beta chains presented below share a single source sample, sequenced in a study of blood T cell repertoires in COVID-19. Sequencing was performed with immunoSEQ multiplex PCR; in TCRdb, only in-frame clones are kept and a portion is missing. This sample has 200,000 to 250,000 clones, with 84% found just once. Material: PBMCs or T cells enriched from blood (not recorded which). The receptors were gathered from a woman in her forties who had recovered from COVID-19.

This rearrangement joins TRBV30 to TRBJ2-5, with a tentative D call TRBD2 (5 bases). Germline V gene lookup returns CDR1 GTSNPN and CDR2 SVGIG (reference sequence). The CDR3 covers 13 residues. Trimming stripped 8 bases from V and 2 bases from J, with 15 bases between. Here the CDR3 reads CASGSQRQETQYF. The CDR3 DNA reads TGTGCCAGCGGATCTCAAAGACAAGAGACCCAGTACTTC.

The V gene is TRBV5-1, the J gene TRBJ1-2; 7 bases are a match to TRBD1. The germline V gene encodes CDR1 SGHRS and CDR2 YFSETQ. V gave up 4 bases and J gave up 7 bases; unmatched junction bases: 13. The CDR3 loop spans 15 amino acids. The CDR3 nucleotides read TGCGCCAGCAGCCCTAATGACAGGGCGGCGAGTGGCTACACCTTC. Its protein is CASSPNDRAASGYTF. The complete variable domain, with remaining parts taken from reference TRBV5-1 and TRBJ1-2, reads KAGVTQTPRYLIKTRGQQVTLSCSPISGHRSVSWYQQTPGQGLQFLFEYFSETQRNKGNFPGRFSGRQFSNSRSEMNVSTLELGDSALYLCASSPNDRAASGYTFGSGTRLTVV.

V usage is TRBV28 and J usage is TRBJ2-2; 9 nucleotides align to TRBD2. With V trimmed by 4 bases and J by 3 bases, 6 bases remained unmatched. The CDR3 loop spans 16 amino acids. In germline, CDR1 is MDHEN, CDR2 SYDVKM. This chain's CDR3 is CASSSSGRRYTGELFF. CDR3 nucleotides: TGTGCCAGCAGTTCCAGCGGGAGGAGGTACACCGGGGAGCTGTTTTTT.

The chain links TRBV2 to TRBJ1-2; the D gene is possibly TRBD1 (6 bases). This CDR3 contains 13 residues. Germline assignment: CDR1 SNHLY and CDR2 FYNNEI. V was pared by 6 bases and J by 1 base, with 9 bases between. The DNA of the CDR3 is TGTGCCAGCAGGGACAGCCATAACTATGGCTACACCTTC. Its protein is CASRDSHNYGYTF.

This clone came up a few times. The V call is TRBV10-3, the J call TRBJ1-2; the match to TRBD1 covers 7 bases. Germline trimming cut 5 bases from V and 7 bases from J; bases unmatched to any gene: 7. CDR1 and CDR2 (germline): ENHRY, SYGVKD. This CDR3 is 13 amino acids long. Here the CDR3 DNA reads TGTGCCATCAGTTCCGACAGGGTGCGTGGCTACACCTTC. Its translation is CAISSDRVRGYTF.

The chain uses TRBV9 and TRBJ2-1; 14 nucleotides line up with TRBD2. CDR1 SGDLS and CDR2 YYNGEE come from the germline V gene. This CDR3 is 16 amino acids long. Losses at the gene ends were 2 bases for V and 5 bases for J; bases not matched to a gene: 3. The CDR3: CASSVGLAGEDNEQFF. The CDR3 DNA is TGTGCCAGCAGCGTGGGACTAGCGGGAGAAGACAATGAGCAGTTCTTC.

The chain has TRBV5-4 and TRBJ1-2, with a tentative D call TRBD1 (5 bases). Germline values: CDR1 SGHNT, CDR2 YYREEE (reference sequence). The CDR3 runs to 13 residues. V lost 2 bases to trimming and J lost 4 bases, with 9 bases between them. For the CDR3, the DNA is TGTGCCAGCAGCTTCGGGGGTGGCTATGGCTACACCTTC. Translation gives CASSFGGGYGYTF.

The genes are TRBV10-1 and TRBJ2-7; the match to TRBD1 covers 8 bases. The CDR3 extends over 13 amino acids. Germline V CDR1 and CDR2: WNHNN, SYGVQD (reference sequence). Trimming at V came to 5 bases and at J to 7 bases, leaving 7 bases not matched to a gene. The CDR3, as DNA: TGCGCCAGCAGTCCGACAGGGGCGCGGGAGCAGTACTTC. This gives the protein CASSPTGAREQYF.